Following are 20 T cell receptor beta chains from one sample sequenced in a study of tumor-infiltrating lymphocytes in localized non-small cell lung cancer. The protocol was immunoSEQ multiplex PCR, while the TCRdb copy is restricted to in-frame clones and leaves out a portion. The sample consists of around 13,000 clones, approximately 85% of them appearing once. The specimen was uninvolved lung tissue not adjacent to the tumor. These receptors were taken from a human donor with non-small cell lung cancer.

This clone was observed a single time. The V gene is TRBV27, the J gene TRBJ1-1; 7 bases align to TRBD1. The J segment lost 1 base and the V segment lost 4 bases, leaving 6 bases of the junction unmatched. This CDR3 is built from 15 residues. The germline V gene encodes CDR1 MNHEY and CDR2 SMNVEV (reference sequence). The CDR3 loop is CASSSSTGRNTEAFF. CDR3 bases: TGTGCCAGCAGTTCCTCGACAGGGAGGAACACTGAAGCTTTCTTT.

This chain connects TRBV7-8 to TRBJ2-3; TRBD2 matches 7 bases. This CDR3 is 15 amino acids long. Trimming at V came to 4 bases and at J to 1 base, leaving 5 bases not matched to a gene. Germline assignment: CDR1 SGHVS and CDR2 FQNEAQ. CDR3 amino acids: CASSYAGAGTDTQYF. In DNA, the CDR3 is TGTGCCAGCAGCTACGCGGGAGCGGGCACAGATACGCAGTATTTT. Based on the CDR3 plus reference TRBV7-8 and TRBJ2-3, the full variable domain is GAGVSQSPRYKVAKRGQDVALRCDPISGHVSLFWYQQALGQGPEFLTYFQNEAQLDKSGLPSDRFFAERPEGSVSTLKIQRTQQEDSAVYLCASSYAGAGTDTQYFGPGTRLTVL.

The chain recombines TRBV13 with TRBJ2-3, with 10 bases that match TRBD2. CDR1 PRHDT and CDR2 FYEKMQ come from the germline V gene (reference sequence). Trimming cost V 1 base and J 3 bases; bases outside gene matches: 7. This CDR3 comprises 17 residues. The CDR3 sequence: CASSLERSSGSTDTQYF. The CDR3 nucleotides read TGTGCCAGCAGCTTAGAACGGTCTAGCGGGAGTACAGATACGCAGTATTTT.

The rearrangement joins TRBV29-1 to TRBJ2-5; the D is unclear. V was shortened by 0 bases and J by 5 bases, with 10 bases between the two germline ends. This CDR3 comprises 13 residues. Germline V gives CDR1 SQVTM, CDR2 ANQGSEA. CDR3 in DNA: TGCAGCGTTGAAGATTGGTCTCGGGAGACCCAGTACTTC. Translation: CSVEDWSRETQYF. The variable domain in full, with the rest retrieved from reference TRBV29-1 and TRBJ2-5, is SAVISQKPSRDICQRGTSLTIQCQVDSQVTMMFWYRQQPGQSLTLIATANQGSEATYESGFVIDKFPISRPNLTFSTLTVSNMSPEDSSIYLCSVEDWSRETQYFGPGTRLLVL.

The CDR3 sequence is CAITQGHDTGELFF. The CDR3 DNA sequence: TGTGCTATAACACAGGGGCACGACACCGGGGAGCTGTTTTTT. The chain links TRBV6-1 to TRBJ2-2, with 7 bases that match TRBD1. Germline V CDR1 and CDR2: MNHNS, SASEGT. The CDR3 spans 14 residues.

V is TRBV18 and J is TRBJ1-2; possible D gene TRBD1, 6 bases. The CDR3 length is 13 residues. Looked up from germline, CDR1 is KGHSH and CDR2 is LQKENI. V was shortened by 6 bases and J by 5 bases, with 13 bases between the two germline ends. The CDR3 protein is CASSDRQAYGYTF. DNA of the CDR3: TGTGCCAGCTCGGACCGACAGGCATATGGCTACACCTTC.

The chain recombines TRBV30 with TRBJ1-3; TRBD1 is a possible D gene (5 bases). This CDR3 region has 13 residues. Germline CDR1 and CDR2: GTSNPN and SVGIG (reference sequence). With 5 bases removed from V and 5 bases from J, the gap between germline ends came to 13 bases. The CDR3 is CAWDGTDRNTIYF. Written as DNA, the CDR3 is TGTGCCTGGGACGGGACGGATCGAAACACCATATATTTT.

J is TRBJ2-5 and V is TRBV7-8; perhaps TRBD1 as D (5 bases). Trimming cost V 0 bases and J 5 bases, with 13 bases left between them. Per germline, CDR1 SGHVS and CDR2 FQNEAQ. This CDR3 region has 15 residues. The CDR3 sequence is CASSLAGQRMETQYF. In DNA, the CDR3 is TGTGCCAGCAGCTTAGCGGGGCAGAGGATGGAGACCCAGTACTTC.

This rearrangement joins TRBV19 to TRBJ2-3, with TRBD1 matching over 10 bases. V trimming: 5 bases; J trimming: 6 bases; junction bases outside the gene matches: 5. CDR3 length equals 14 residues. Germline V gene sequence: CDR1 LNHDA, CDR2 SQIVND (reference sequence). Here the CDR3 reads CASSYGTGVDTQYF. For the CDR3, the DNA is TGTGCCAGTAGTTATGGGACAGGGGTGGATACGCAGTATTTT.

This clone was counted once. The CDR3 region has the DNA TGTGCCAGCAGCTTACGGGGGGGAAGGGCTGAAGCTTTCTTT. Its protein product is CASSLRGGRAEAFF. The chain links TRBV7-3 to TRBJ1-1; D may be TRBD1 (5 bases). The V gene lost 2 bases and the J gene lost 6 bases, with 13 bases spanning the gap. The germline gives CDR1 SGHTA, CDR2 FQGTGA. This CDR3 region has 14 residues.

The rearrangement uses TRBV5-1 and TRBJ2-1, with D possibly TRBD1 on 6 matching bases. Trimming removed 0 bases from V and 7 bases from J, with 8 bases in between. The germline gives CDR1 SGHRS, CDR2 YFSETQ. CDR3 size: 13 residues. The CDR3 reads CASSLEGVNEQFF. The CDR3 region has the DNA TGCGCCAGCAGCTTGGAGGGGGTGAATGAGCAGTTCTTC.

The chain is built from TRBV28 and TRBJ2-7; D possibly uses TRBD1 or TRBD2 (5 bases each). The CDR3 has 17 residues. From germline, CDR1 is MDHEN and CDR2 SYDVKM. V was pared by 2 bases and J by 4 bases, with 21 bases between. CDR3 nucleotides: TGTGCCAGCAGTTTACTCACCCTTGGGGGAAGTGGGTACGAGCAGTACTTC. Its protein product is CASSLLTLGGSGYEQYF.

CDR3 loop: CAWSRLAGAPEQYF. As DNA, the CDR3 is TGTGCCTGGAGTAGGCTAGCGGGAGCACCCGAGCAGTACTTC. The chain has TRBV30 and TRBJ2-7; 10 positions match TRBD2. From germline, CDR1 is GTSNPN and CDR2 SVGIG (reference sequence). The V gene end was trimmed by 2 bases and the J gene end by 6 bases; junction bases not matched to a gene: 7. This CDR3 has 14 amino acids.

The V and J genes are TRBV30 and TRBJ1-5; 8 nucleotides match TRBD1. After removal of 0 bases from V and 7 bases from J, the junction contained 2 bases not matched to a gene. Germline V gene sequence: CDR1 GTSNPN, CDR2 SVGIG (reference sequence). The CDR3 spans 13 residues. The CDR3 is CAWSVQGGQPQHF. CDR3 DNA: TGTGCCTGGAGTGTACAGGGGGGACAGCCCCAGCATTTT.

This clone was seen once. The V call is TRBV5-5, the J call TRBJ2-5; 13 bases are shared with TRBD2. Germline V gene lookup returns CDR1 SGHKS and CDR2 YYEKEE (reference sequence). The ends lost 5 bases at V and 5 bases at J; junction bases unmatched: 6. The CDR3 is 15 residues long. In DNA, the CDR3 is TGTGCCAGCAGGACCTGGACTAGCGGGGGTGAGACCCAGTACTTC. As protein: CASRTWTSGGETQYF. Using reference TRBV5-5 and TRBJ2-5 for the parts outside the CDR3, the full variable domain is DAGVTQSPTHLIKTRGQQVTLRCSPISGHKSVSWYQQVLGQGPQFIFQYYEKEERGRGNFPDRFSARQFPNYSSELNVNALLLGDSALYLCASRTWTSGGETQYFGPGTRLLVL.

The rearrangement joins TRBV2 to TRBJ2-5; 7 bases fit TRBD1. The CDR3 totals 12 residues. Per the germline V gene, CDR1 is SNHLY and CDR2 is FYNNEI. V shed 7 bases and J 3 bases; nucleotides not matched to a gene: 2. CDR3 sequence reads: CASTGTEETQYF. In DNA form, the CDR3 reads TGTGCCAGCACCGGGACAGAAGAGACCCAGTACTTC.

J is TRBJ1-4 and V is TRBV18, with D hard to call. CDR3 length: 15 residues. The V gene lost 2 bases and the J gene lost 5 bases, with 12 bases spanning the gap. Germline V lookup: CDR1 KGHSH, CDR2 LQKENI. The CDR3 reads CASSPSAAANEKLFF. CDR3 nucleotide sequence: TGTGCCAGCTCACCATCAGCAGCGGCGAATGAAAAACTGTTTTTT.

V usage is TRBV7-3 and J usage is TRBJ2-7; possibly TRBD2 for D (6 bases). Between the trimmed V and J ends, which lost 4 bases and 0 bases, there was a span of 10 bases. The CDR3 totals 14 residues. CDR1 is SGHTA, CDR2 FQGTGA, per germline. CDR3 sequence: CASSSSSDSYEQYF. The CDR3 bases are TGTGCCAGCAGCTCCTCTAGCGACTCCTACGAGCAGTACTTC.

The CDR3 spells CASRADRSTYEQYF. The CDR3 DNA follows: TGTGCCAGCAGAGCGGACAGGTCTACCTACGAGCAGTACTTC. This chain links TRBV28 with TRBJ2-7, with 7 positions matching TRBD1. The CDR3 spans 14 residues. V lost 6 bases and J lost 2; bases outside the gene matches: 7. Germline values: CDR1 MDHEN, CDR2 SYDVKM. Full variable domain (outside the CDR3, taken from reference TRBV28 and TRBJ2-7): DVKVTQSSRYLVKRTGEKVFLECVQDMDHENMFWYRQDPGLGLRLIYFSYDVKMKEKGDIPEGYSVSREKKERFSLILESASTNQTSMYLCASRADRSTYEQYFGPGTRLTVT.

The CDR3 DNA sequence: TGTGCCAGCAGTGAAGTCGGGGCGGGTGGGCAGTTCTTC. It specifies CASSEVGAGGQFF. The chain couples TRBV6-1 to TRBJ2-1; D tentatively fits TRBD1 or TRBD2 (5 bases each). V gave up 1 base and J gave up 12 bases, with 13 bases separating them. There are 13 residues in the CDR3. Per germline, CDR1 MNHNS and CDR2 SASEGT.